This T cell receptor beta chain was profiled in a study of T cell repertoires in cytomegalovirus infection. Across the study: Evidence of both CMV infection and a matching HLA type came from public TCR beta signatures.

V was trimmed by 4 bases and J by 1 base, leaving 10 bases between them. The CDR3 contains 14 residues. CDR1 is MDHEN and CDR2 is SYDVKM in the germline V gene. This clonotype was observed a handful of times. Its target is unknown. Study-wide results and caveats: Cumulated frequencies of public TCR beta families served to identify carriers of CMV plus the relevant HLA.

TCRdb itself ran the reads through MiXCR, one entry per CDR3 protein. This table has around 530,000 distinct CDR3 sequences, approximately 25% appearing once. The sequenced sample was PBMCs. The clonotype was recovered from a human donor in good health (CMV status not recorded). Some clones in this sample may be carry-over from other donors' samples. V is TRBV28 and J is TRBJ1-1; D gene unclear. Here the CDR3 reads CASSSQAPNTEAFF. For the CDR3, the DNA is TGTGCCAGCAGTTCCCAGGCACCGAACACTGAAGCTTTCTTT. Drawing the rest from reference TRBV28 and TRBJ1-1, the complete variable domain is DVKVTQSSRYLVKRTGEKVFLECVQDMDHENMFWYRQDPGLGLRLIYFSYDVKMKEKGDIPEGYSVSREKKERFSLILESASTNQTSMYLCASSSQAPNTEAFFGQGTRLTVV.